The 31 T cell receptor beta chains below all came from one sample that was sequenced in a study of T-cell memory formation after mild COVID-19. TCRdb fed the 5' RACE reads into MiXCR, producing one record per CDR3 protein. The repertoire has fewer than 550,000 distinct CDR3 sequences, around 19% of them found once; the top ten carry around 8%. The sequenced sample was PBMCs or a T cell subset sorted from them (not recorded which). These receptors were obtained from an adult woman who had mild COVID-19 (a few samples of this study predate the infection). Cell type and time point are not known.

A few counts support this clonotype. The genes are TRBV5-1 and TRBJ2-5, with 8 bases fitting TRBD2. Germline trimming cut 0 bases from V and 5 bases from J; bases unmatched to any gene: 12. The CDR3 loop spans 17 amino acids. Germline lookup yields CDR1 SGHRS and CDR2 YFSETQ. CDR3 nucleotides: TGCGCCAGCAGCTTGGTGGGTCTCGGGAGGGGGTTGGAGACCCAGTACTTC. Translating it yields CASSLVGLGRGLETQYF.

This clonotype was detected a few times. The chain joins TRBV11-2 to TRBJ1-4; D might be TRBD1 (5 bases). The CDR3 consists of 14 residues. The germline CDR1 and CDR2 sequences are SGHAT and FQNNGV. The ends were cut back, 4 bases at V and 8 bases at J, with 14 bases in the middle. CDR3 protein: CASSSLYGAEKLFF. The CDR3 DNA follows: TGTGCCAGCAGCTCTCTATACGGGGCGGAAAAACTGTTTTTT.

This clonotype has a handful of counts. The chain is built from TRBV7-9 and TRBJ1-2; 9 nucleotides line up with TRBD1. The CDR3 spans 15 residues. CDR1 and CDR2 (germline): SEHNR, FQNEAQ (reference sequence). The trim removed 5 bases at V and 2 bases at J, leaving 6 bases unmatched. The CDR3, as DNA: TGTGCCAGCAGCACGCACAGGGGGCCCAACTATGGCTACACCTTC. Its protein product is CASSTHRGPNYGYTF.

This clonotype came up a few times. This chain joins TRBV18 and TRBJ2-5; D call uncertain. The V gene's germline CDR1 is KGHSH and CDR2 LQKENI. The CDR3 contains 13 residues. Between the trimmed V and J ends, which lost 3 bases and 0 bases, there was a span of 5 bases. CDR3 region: CASSPTYQETQYF. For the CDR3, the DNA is TGTGCCAGCTCACCCACGTACCAAGAGACCCAGTACTTC. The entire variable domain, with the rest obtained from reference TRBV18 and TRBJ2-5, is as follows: NAGVMQNPRHLVRRRGQEARLRCSPMKGHSHVYWYRQLPEEGLKFMVYLQKENIIDESGMPKERFSAEFPKEGPSILRIQQVVRGDSAAYFCASSPTYQETQYFGPGTRLLVL.

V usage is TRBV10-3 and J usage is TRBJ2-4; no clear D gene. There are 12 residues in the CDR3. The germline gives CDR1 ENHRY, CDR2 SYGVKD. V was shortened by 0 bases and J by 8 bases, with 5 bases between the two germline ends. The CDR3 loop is CAISESWDIQYF. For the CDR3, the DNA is TGTGCCATCAGTGAGTCGTGGGACATTCAGTACTTC.

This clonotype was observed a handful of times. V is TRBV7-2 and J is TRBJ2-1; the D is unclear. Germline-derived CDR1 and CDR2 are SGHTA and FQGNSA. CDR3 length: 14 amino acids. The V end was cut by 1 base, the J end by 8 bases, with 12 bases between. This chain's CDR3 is CASSLVGQSHEQFF. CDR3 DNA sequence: TGTGCCAGCAGCTTAGTAGGCCAGAGCCATGAGCAGTTCTTC.

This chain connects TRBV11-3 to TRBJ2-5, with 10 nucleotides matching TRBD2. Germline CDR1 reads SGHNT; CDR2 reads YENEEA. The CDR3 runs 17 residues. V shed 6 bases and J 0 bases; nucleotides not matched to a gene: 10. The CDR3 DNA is TGTGCCAGCAGTCGATTAGCGGGAGGAGTGTACCAAGAGACCCAGTACTTC. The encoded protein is CASSRLAGGVYQETQYF.

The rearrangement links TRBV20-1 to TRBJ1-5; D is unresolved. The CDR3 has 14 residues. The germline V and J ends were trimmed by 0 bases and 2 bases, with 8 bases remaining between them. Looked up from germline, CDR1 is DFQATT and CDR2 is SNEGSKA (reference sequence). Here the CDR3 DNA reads TGCAGTGCTAGAGACACTTACGGCAATCAGCCCCAGCATTTT. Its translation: CSARDTYGNQPQHF.

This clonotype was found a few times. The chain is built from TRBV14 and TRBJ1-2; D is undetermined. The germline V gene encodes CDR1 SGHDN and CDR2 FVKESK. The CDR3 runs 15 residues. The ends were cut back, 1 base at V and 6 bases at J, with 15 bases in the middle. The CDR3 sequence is CASSQVPGPTDGYTF. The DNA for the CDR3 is TGTGCCAGCAGCCAAGTCCCAGGACCCACGGATGGCTACACCTTC.

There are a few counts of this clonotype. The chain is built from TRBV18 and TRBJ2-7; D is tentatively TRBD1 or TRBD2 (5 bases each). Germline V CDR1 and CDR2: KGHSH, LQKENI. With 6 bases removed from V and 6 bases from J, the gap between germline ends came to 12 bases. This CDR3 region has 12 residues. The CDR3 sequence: CASSDTSGEQYF. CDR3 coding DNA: TGTGCCAGCTCGGACACAAGCGGCGAGCAGTACTTC.

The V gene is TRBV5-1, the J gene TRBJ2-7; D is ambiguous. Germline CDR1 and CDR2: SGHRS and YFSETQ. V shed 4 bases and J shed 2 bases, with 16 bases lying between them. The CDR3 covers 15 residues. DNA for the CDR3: TGCGCCAGCAGCAAATTGGCAGACCCAGCCTACGAGCAGTACTTC. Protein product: CASSKLADPAYEQYF. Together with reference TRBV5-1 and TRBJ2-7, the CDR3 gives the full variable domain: KAGVTQTPRYLIKTRGQQVTLSCSPISGHRSVSWYQQTPGQGLQFLFEYFSETQRNKGNFPGRFSGRQFSNSRSEMNVSTLELGDSALYLCASSKLADPAYEQYFGPGTRLTVT.

This chain's CDR3 is CASRYTGNLYEQYF. CDR3 coding DNA: TGTGCCAGCCGCTACACAGGGAACCTCTACGAGCAGTACTTC. The chain links TRBV7-9 to TRBJ2-7; maybe TRBD1 (6 bases). This CDR3 contains 14 residues. Trimming shortened V by 8 bases and J by 3 bases, and 17 bases separated the two germline ends. Germline V gives CDR1 SEHNR, CDR2 FQNEAQ (reference sequence).

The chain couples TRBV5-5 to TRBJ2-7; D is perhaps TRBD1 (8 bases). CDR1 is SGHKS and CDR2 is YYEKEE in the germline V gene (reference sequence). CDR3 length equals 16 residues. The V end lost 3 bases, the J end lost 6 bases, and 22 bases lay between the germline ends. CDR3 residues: CASSWEGGQARREQYF. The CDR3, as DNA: TGTGCCAGCAGCTGGGAGGGGGGACAGGCAAGACGCGAGCAGTACTTC.

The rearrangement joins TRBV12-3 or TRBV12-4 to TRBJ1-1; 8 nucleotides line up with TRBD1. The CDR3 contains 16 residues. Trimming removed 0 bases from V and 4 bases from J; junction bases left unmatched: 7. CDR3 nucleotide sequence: TGTGCCAGCAGTTTAGCTACTGGACAGGGAATCACTGAAGCTTTCTTT. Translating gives CASSLATGQGITEAFF.

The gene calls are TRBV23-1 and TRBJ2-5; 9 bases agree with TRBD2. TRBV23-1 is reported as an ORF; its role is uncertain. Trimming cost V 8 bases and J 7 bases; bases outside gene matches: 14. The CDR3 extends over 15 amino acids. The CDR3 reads CASPPKREVSWTQYF. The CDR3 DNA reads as TGCGCCAGCCCCCCGAAGCGGGAGGTCTCATGGACCCAGTACTTC.

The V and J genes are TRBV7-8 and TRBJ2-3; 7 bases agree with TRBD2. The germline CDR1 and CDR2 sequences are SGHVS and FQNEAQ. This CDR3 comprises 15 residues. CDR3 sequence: CARHGRFSHTDTQYF. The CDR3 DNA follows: TGTGCACGGCACGGGAGGTTTAGCCACACAGATACGCAGTATTTT.

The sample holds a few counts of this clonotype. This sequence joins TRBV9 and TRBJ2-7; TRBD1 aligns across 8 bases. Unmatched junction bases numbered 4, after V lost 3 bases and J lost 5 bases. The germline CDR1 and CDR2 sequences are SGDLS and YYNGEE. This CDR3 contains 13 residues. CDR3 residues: CASSGSTGDEQYF. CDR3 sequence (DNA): TGTGCCAGCAGCGGATCGACAGGGGACGAGCAGTACTTC.

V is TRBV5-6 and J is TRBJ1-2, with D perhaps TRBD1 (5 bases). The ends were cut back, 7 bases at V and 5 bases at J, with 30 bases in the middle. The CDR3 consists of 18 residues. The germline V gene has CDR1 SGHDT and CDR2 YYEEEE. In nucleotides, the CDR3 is TGTGCCAGCCGAGGGGACGCCAAACAGAAAATGGCCTTATATGGCTACACCTTC. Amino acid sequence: CASRGDAKQKMALYGYTF.

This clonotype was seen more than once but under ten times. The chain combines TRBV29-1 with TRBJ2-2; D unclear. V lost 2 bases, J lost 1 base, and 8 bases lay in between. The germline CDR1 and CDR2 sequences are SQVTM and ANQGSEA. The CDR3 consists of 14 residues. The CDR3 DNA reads TGCAGCGTTGAATCTCGGATGAACACCGGGGAGCTGTTTTTT. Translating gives CSVESRMNTGELFF.

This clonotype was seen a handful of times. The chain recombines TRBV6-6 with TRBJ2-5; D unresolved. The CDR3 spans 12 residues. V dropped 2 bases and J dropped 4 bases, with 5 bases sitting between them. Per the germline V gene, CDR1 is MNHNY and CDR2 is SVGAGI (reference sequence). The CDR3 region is CASSYDRETQYF. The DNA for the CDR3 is TGTGCCAGCAGTTACGATCGAGAGACCCAGTACTTC.

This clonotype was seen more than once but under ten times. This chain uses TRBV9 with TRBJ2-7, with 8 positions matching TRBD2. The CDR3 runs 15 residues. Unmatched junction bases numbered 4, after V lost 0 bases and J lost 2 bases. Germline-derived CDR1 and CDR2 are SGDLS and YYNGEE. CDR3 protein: CASSVALGGAYEQYF. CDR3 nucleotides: TGTGCCAGCAGCGTAGCTCTCGGGGGGGCCTACGAGCAGTACTTC.

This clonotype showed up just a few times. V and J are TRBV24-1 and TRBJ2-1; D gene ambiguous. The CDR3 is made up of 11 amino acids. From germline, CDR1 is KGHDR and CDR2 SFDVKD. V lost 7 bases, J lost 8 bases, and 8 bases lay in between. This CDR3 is CATSRRDEQFF. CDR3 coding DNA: TGTGCCACCAGCCGGCGTGATGAGCAGTTCTTC.

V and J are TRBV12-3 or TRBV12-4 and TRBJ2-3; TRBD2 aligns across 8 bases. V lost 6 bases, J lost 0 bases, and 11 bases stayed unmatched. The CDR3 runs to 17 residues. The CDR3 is CASRRGLADTSTDTQYF. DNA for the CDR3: TGTGCCAGCAGACGTGGACTAGCCGACACTAGCACAGATACGCAGTATTTT.

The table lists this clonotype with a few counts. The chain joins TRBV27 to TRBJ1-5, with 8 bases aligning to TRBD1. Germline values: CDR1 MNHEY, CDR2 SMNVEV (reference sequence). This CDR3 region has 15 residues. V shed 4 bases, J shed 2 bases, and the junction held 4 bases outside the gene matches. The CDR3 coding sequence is TGTGCCAGCAGTTCCAGGGGGCTCGGCAATCAGCCCCAGCATTTT. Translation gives CASSSRGLGNQPQHF.

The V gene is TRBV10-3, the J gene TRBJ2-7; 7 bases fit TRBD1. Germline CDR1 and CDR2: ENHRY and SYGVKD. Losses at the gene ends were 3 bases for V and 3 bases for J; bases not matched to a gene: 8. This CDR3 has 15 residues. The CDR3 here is CAISDPGTVFYEQYF. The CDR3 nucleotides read TGTGCCATCAGTGATCCCGGGACAGTGTTCTACGAGCAGTACTTC.

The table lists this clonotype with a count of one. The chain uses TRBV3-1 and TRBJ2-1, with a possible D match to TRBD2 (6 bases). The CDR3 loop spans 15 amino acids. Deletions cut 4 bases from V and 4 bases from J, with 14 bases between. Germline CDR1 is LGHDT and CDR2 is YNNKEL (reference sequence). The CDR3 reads CASSPTSGTYNEQFF. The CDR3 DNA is TGTGCCAGCAGCCCGACTAGTGGAACGTACAATGAGCAGTTCTTC.

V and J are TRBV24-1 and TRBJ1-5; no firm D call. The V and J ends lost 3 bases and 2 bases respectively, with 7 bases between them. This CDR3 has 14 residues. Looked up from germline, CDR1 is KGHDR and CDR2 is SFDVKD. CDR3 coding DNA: TGTGCCACCAGTGATGACTATGGCAATCAGCCCCAGCATTTT. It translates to CATSDDYGNQPQHF.

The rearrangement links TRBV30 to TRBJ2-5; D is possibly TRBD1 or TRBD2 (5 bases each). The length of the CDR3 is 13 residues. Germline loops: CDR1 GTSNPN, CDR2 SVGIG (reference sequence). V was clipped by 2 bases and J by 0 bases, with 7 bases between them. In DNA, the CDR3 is TGTGCCTGGAGTAGGGACCACCAAGAGACCCAGTACTTC. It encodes CAWSRDHQETQYF.

The CDR3, as DNA: TGTGCCAGCACCATGACGACTAGCCGACCAGAGCAGTACTTC. Translated: CASTMTTSRPEQYF. The chain joins TRBV2 to TRBJ2-7, with TRBD2 matching 7 bases. The CDR3 has 14 residues. Germline trimming cut 7 bases from V and 7 bases from J; bases unmatched to any gene: 13. Germline CDR1 and CDR2: SNHLY and FYNNEI.

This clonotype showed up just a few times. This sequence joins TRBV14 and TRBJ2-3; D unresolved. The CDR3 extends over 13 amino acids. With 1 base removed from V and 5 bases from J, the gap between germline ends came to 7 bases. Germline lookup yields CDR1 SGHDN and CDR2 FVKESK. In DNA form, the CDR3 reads TGTGCCAGCAGCCAAGTTAGAAGAGATACGCAGTATTTT. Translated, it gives CASSQVRRDTQYF.

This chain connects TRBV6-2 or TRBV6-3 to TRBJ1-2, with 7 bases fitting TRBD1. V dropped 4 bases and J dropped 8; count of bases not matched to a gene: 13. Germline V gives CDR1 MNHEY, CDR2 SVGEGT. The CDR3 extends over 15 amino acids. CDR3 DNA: TGTGCCAGCAGTTCCAGGACAGGAGCTTCTGGGGGCTACACCTTC. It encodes CASSSRTGASGGYTF.